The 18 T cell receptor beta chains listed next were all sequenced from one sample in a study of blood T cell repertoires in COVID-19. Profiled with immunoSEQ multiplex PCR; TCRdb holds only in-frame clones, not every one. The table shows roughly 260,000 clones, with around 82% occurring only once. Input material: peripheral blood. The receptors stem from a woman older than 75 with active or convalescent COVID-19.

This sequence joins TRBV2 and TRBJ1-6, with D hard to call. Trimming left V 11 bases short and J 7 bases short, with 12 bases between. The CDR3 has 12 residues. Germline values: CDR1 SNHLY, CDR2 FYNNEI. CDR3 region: CASRPVNSPLHF. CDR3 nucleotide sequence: TGTGCCTCCCGCCCAGTAAATTCACCCCTCCACTTT.

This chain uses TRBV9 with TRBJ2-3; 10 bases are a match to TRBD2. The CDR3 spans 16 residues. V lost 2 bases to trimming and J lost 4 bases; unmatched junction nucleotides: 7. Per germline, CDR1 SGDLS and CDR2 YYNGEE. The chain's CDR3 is CASSVVPLAGADTQYF. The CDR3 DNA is TGTGCCAGCAGCGTGGTCCCCCTAGCGGGAGCAGATACGCAGTATTTT.

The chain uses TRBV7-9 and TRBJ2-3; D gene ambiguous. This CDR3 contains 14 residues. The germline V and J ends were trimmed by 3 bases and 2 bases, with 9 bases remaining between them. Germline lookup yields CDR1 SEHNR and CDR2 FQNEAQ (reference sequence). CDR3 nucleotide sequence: TGTGCCAGCAGCTTTTCCGCGATCACAGATACGCAGTATTTT. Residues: CASSFSAITDTQYF.

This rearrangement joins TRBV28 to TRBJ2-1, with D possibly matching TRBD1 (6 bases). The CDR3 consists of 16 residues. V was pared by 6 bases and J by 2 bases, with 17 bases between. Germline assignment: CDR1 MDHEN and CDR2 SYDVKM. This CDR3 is CASSPYRAQAYNEQFF. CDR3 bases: TGTGCCAGCAGCCCCTACAGGGCCCAAGCCTACAATGAGCAGTTCTTC.

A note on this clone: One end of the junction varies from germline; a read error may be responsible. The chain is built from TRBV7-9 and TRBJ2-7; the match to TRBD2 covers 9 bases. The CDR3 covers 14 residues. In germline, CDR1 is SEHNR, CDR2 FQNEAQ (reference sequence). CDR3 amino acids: CASSLAGVNNEQYF. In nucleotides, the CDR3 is TGTGCCAGCAGTTTAGCGGGAGTTAATAACGAGCAGTACTTC.

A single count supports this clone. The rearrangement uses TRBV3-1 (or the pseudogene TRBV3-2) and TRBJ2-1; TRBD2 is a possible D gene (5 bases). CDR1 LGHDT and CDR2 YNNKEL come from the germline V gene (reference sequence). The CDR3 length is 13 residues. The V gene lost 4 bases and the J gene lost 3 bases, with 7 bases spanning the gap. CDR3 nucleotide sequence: TGTGCCAGCAGCCCACGGGGCTACAATGAGCAGTTCTTC. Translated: CASSPRGYNEQFF.

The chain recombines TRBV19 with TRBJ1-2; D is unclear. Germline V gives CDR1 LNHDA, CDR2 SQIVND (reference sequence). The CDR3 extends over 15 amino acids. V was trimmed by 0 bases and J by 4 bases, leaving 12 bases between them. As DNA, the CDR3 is TGTGCCAGTAGTATAGATCCTTATACTGCCTATGGCTACACCTTC. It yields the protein CASSIDPYTAYGYTF.

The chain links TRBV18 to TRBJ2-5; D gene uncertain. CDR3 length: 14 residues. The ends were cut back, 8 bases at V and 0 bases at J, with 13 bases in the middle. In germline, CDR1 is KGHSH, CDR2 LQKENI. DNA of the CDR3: TGTGCCAGCCAACTCGACCGGGACCAAGAGACCCAGTACTTC. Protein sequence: CASQLDRDQETQYF.

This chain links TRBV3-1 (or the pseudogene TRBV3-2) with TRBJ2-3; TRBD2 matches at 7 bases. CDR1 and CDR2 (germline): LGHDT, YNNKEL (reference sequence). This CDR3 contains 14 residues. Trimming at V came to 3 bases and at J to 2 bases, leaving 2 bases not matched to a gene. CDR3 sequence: CASSQGGTTDTQYF. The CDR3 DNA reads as TGTGCCAGCAGCCAGGGGGGGACCACAGATACGCAGTATTTT.

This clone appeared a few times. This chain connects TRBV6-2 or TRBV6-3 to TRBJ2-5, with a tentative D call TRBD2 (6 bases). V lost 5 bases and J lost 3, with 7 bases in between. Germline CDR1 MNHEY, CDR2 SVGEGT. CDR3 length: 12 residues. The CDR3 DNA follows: TGTGCCAGCAGTCCGGGGGAAGAGACCCAGTACTTC. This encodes CASSPGEETQYF.

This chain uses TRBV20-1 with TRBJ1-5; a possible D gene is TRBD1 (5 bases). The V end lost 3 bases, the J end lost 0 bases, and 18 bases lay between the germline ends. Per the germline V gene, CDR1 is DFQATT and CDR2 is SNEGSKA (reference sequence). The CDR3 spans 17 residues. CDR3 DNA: TGCAGTGCTAGTTCCGTGACAGACGTTCATAGCAATCAGCCCCAGCATTTT. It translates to CSASSVTDVHSNQPQHF.

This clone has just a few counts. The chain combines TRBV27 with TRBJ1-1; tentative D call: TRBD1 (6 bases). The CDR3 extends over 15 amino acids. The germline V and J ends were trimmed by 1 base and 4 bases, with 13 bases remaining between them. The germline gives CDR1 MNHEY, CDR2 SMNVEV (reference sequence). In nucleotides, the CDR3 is TGTGCCAGCAGTTTATGGGGGGGCGGAGGCACTGAAGCTTTCTTT. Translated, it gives CASSLWGGGGTEAFF.

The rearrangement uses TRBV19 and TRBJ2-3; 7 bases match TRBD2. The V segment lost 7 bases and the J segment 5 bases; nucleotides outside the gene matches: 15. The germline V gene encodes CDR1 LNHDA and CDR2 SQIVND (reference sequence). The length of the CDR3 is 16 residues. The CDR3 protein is CASTPEGAGRRDTQYF. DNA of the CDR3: TGTGCCAGTACCCCGGAGGGAGCGGGGCGCCGAGATACGCAGTATTTT.

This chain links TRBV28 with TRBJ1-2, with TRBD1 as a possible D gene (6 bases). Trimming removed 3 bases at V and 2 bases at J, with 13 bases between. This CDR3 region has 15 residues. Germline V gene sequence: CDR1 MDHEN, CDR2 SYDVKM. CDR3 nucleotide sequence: TGTGCCAGCAGTTTCGGGGGGGCTAGCAACTATGGCTACACCTTC. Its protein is CASSFGGASNYGYTF.

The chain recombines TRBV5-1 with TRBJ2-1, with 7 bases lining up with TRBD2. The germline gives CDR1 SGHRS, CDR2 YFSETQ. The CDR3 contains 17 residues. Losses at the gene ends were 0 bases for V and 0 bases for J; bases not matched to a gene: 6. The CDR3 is CASSLVRGLVSYNEQFF. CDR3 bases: TGCGCCAGCAGCTTGGTTCGCGGACTAGTCTCCTACAATGAGCAGTTCTTC. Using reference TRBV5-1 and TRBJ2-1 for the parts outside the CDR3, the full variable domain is KAGVTQTPRYLIKTRGQQVTLSCSPISGHRSVSWYQQTPGQGLQFLFEYFSETQRNKGNFPGRFSGRQFSNSRSEMNVSTLELGDSALYLCASSLVRGLVSYNEQFFGPGTRLTVL.

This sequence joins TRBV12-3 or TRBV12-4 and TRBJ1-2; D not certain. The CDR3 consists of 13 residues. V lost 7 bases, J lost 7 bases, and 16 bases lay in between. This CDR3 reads CASTSLVAGGYTF. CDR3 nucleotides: TGTGCCAGCACCTCCTTGGTGGCGGGTGGCTACACCTTC.

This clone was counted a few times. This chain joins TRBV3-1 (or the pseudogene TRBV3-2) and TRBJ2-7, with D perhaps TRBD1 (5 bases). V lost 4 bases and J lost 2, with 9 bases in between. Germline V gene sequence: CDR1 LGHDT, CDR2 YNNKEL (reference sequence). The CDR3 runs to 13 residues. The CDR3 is CASSPRVPYEQYF. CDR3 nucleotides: TGTGCCAGCAGCCCCAGGGTCCCCTACGAGCAGTACTTC.

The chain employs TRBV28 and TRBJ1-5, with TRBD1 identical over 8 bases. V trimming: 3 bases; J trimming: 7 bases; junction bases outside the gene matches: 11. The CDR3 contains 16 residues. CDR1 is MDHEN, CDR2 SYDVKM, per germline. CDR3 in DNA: TGTGCCAGCAGTTTTGCCACCAGGGGGCTCGGGCAGCCCCAGCATTTT. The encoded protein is CASSFATRGLGQPQHF.